The present T cell receptor beta chain was sequenced within a study of identical twins. Using its own MiXCR run on the 5' RACE reads, TCRdb lists one record per CDR3 protein. The sample carries about 340,000 distinct CDR3 sequences, around 9.7% recorded once. Comment on this clonotype: A much larger clone lies one base from this, so it may be a read error.

Germline CDR1 reads SGDLS; CDR2 reads YYNGEE. There are 15 residues in the CDR3. Between the trimmed V and J ends, which lost 1 base and 8 bases, there was a span of 18 bases. This TCR was sampled from a woman between 45 and 60 years old in good health. The chain employs TRBV9 and TRBJ2-5; perhaps TRBD2 as D (5 bases). The specimen was naive T cells sorted from blood. The CDR3 loop reads CASSVRLEGGDTQYF. CDR3 DNA sequence: TGTGCCAGCAGCGTACGGCTAGAGGGTGGAGACACCCAGTACTTC.